This entry describes one T cell receptor (beta chain). Its antigen is undetermined. The sample is drawn from a study of shared clonotypes between healthy human individuals. Notes on the study in general: What limited the represented genetic and exposure-history diversity was the small number of donors. Generation probabilities were higher for clonotypes shared across all four sorted-subset donors than for unshared ones.

Per the study methods: In the immunoSEQ data, sequences were junction-only and lacked quality scores, so filtering differed. Sequencing was performed with immunoSEQ multiplex PCR; in TCRdb, only in-frame clones are kept and a portion is missing. Clone size and the V and J calls come from that table; the DNA yielded D and trimming. The sample yields approximately 710,000 clones, around 91% seen once. Germline loops: CDR1 LNHDA, CDR2 SQIVND (reference sequence). The CDR3 is 14 residues long. V lost 5 bases to trimming and J lost 2 bases, with 13 bases between them. The sample consisted of memory CD8+ T cells from PBMCs. The subset was: CD45RO+ cells pooled with CCR7-negative TemRA cells. The clonotype comes from a man between 18 and 29 years old in good health. Some clones in this sample may be carry-over from other donors' samples. The rearrangement joins TRBV19 to TRBJ2-7; the D gene could be TRBD1 or TRBD2 (5 bases each). The CDR3 here is CASSPMGPAYEQYF. CDR3 sequence (DNA): TGTGCCAGTAGTCCCATGGGACCCGCCTACGAGCAGTACTTC.